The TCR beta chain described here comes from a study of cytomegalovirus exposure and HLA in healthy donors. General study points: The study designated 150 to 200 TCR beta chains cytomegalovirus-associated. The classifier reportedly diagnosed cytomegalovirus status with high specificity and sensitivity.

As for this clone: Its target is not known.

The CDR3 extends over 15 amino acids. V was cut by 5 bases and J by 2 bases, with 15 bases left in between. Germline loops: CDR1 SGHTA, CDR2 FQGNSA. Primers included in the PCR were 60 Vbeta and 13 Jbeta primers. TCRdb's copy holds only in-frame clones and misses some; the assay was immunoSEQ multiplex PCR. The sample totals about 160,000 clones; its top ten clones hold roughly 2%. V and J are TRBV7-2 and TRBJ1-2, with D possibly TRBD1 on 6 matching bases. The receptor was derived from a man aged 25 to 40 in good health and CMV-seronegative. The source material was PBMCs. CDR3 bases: TGTGCCAGCAGCCGGGACAATGGGTGGAACTATGGCTACACCTTC. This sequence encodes CASSRDNGWNYGYTF.